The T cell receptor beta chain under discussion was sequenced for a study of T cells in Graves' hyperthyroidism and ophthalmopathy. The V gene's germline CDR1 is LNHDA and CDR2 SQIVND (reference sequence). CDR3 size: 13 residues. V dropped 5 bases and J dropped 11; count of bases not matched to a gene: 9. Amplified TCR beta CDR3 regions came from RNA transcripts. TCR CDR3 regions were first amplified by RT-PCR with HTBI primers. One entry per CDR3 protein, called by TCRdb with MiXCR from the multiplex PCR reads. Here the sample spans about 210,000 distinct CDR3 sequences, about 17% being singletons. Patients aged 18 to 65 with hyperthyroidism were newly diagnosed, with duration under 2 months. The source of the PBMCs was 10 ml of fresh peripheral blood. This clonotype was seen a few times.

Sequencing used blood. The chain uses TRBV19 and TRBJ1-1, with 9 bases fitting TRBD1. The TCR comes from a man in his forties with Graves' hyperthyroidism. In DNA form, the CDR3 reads TGTGCCAGTAGTTCCACCGGGACAGGGAACGCTTTCTTT. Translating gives CASSSTGTGNAFF.